A selection of T cell receptor beta chains follows, all from one sample in a study of cytomegalovirus exposure and HLA in healthy donors. Profiled with immunoSEQ multiplex PCR; TCRdb holds only in-frame clones, not every one. The repertoire includes more than 200,000 clones, about 79% of them detected once, and about 1.8% sits in the top ten. The sequencing sample was made of PBMCs. All receptors come from a man aged 18 to 29 in good health and CMV-seronegative. CDR3s include the opening cysteine and the closing phenylalanine or tryptophan. Fields, in order: J gene, V gene, D gene, CDR3 protein. A D gene is named only where the DNA matches it firmly.

j_call: TRBJ1-5
v_call: TRBV4-3
d_call: NA
cdr3_aa: CASSQDLDTNQPQHF

j_call: TRBJ1-2
v_call: TRBV5-5
d_call: NA
cdr3_aa: CASSLGGNNYGYTF

j_call: TRBJ1-6
v_call: TRBV30
d_call: NA
cdr3_aa: CAWSVPGGNSPLHF

j_call: TRBJ1-2
v_call: TRBV9
d_call: NA
cdr3_aa: CASSVVTVTNYGYTF

j_call: TRBJ1-1
v_call: TRBV7-3
d_call: TRBD1
cdr3_aa: CASSLRDSREAFF

j_call: TRBJ1-2
v_call: TRBV28
d_call: TRBD1
cdr3_aa: CATRETGTGGYDYGYTF

j_call: TRBJ1-4
v_call: TRBV30
d_call: TRBD1
cdr3_aa: CAWSVSGGGEKLFF

j_call: TRBJ1-2
v_call: TRBV5-1
d_call: NA
cdr3_aa: CASSPGDVGYTF

j_call: TRBJ2-1
v_call: TRBV20-1
d_call: NA
cdr3_aa: CSAIHYNEQFF

j_call: TRBJ2-2
v_call: TRBV7-3
d_call: NA
cdr3_aa: CASSPGQPGDGELFF

j_call: TRBJ2-5
v_call: TRBV2
d_call: NA
cdr3_aa: CASRQFSTAETQYF

j_call: TRBJ2-3
v_call: TRBV25-1
d_call: TRBD2
cdr3_aa: CASSLGGWGGSTQYF

j_call: TRBJ1-5
v_call: TRBV6-1
d_call: TRBD1
cdr3_aa: CASSGTGGYGNQPQHF

j_call: TRBJ1-1
v_call: TRBV20-1
d_call: NA
cdr3_aa: CSASGDTEAFF

j_call: TRBJ1-5
v_call: TRBV30
d_call: TRBD1
cdr3_aa: CAWSPRDRGYQPQHF

j_call: TRBJ2-5
v_call: TRBV19
d_call: TRBD2
cdr3_aa: CASTAGGAETQYF

j_call: TRBJ1-2
v_call: TRBV15
d_call: NA
cdr3_aa: CATARDKKYGYTF

j_call: TRBJ2-7
v_call: TRBV7-2
d_call: TRBD2
cdr3_aa: CASSFGTSGRWGEQYF

j_call: TRBJ2-3
v_call: TRBV5-1
d_call: NA
cdr3_aa: CASSTGTDYTDTQYF

j_call: TRBJ1-2
v_call: TRBV30
d_call: TRBD1
cdr3_aa: CAWSRDRGNYGYTF

j_call: TRBJ2-5
v_call: TRBV10-3
d_call: NA
cdr3_aa: CAIMNGGGALETQYF

j_call: TRBJ2-5
v_call: TRBV10-3
d_call: TRBD2
cdr3_aa: CAISDGLAGVGQETQYF

j_call: TRBJ2-1
v_call: TRBV5-1
d_call: NA
cdr3_aa: CASSPTTRVGSYNEQFF

j_call: TRBJ1-5
v_call: TRBV5-5
d_call: TRBD1
cdr3_aa: CASSSNTGGLSNQPQHF

j_call: TRBJ2-3
v_call: TRBV6-5
d_call: TRBD2
cdr3_aa: CASRVSGGGTDTQYF

j_call: TRBJ2-1
v_call: TRBV7-9
d_call: TRBD2
cdr3_aa: CASSPPRQTRLAGEQFF

j_call: TRBJ1-4
v_call: TRBV11-3
d_call: NA
cdr3_aa: CASSPRGGSEKLFF

j_call: TRBJ2-7
v_call: TRBV27
d_call: NA
cdr3_aa: CASSPPRGSYEQYF

j_call: TRBJ2-7
v_call: TRBV19
d_call: TRBD1
cdr3_aa: CASSLGQFSYEQYF

j_call: TRBJ2-7
v_call: TRBV6-5
d_call: TRBD2
cdr3_aa: CASSTPGGFGYEQYF

j_call: TRBJ2-7
v_call: TRBV5-4
d_call: TRBD1
cdr3_aa: CASSARDRTYEQYF

j_call: TRBJ2-1
v_call: TRBV5-1
d_call: TRBD2
cdr3_aa: CASSFPTSGSSYNEQFF

j_call: TRBJ2-6
v_call: TRBV7-9
d_call: TRBD1
cdr3_aa: CASSSKGTAGANVLTF

j_call: TRBJ2-4
v_call: TRBV4-2
d_call: TRBD1
cdr3_aa: CASSQDSPTGTKNIQYF

j_call: TRBJ2-3
v_call: TRBV7-2
d_call: TRBD2
cdr3_aa: CASSPSGGPTDTQYF

j_call: TRBJ1-1
v_call: TRBV5-1
d_call: TRBD1
cdr3_aa: CASSLDQGALMNTEAFF

j_call: TRBJ2-5
v_call: TRBV5-1
d_call: NA
cdr3_aa: CASSLAPPSGETQYF

j_call: TRBJ2-2
v_call: TRBV5-1
d_call: NA
cdr3_aa: CASSLAGVMTGELFF

j_call: TRBJ2-1
v_call: TRBV5-1
d_call: TRBD2
cdr3_aa: CASSLELAGGNEQFF

j_call: TRBJ1-4
v_call: TRBV30
d_call: NA
cdr3_aa: CAWSARSIEKLFF

j_call: TRBJ2-7
v_call: TRBV6-1
d_call: NA
cdr3_aa: CASSLDSYEQYF